The clone carrying this TCR beta chain has just a few counts. Its antigen is not known. Relative to the germline gene, one junction end is altered; a read error may explain this. Expressed TCRB transcripts were sequenced after all isolated RNA was converted to cDNA. Profiling relied on immunoSEQ multiplex PCR, and the TCRdb table lists in-frame clones only, not all of them. The table has nearly 700,000 clones, roughly 13% seen once; the top ten hold 0.022%. The source of the sample is a study of beta chain features in type 1 diabetes. About the research overall: Over all samples combined, 107,917,701 sorted cells were examined.

Study-wide results and limits: Among all four CD4+ subsets, Type 1 diabetes patients had TCRB CDR3s that were moderately but significantly shorter.

The sample consisted of naive CD4+ T cells from blood. The origin of this receptor is a man aged 18 to 30 with type 1 diabetes.

For the CDR3, the DNA is TGTGCTAGTGGTTTGGTAAATGGGCAGTTCTTC. Its translation is CASGLVNGQFF. This chain links TRBV12-5 with TRBJ2-1; D is unresolved. This CDR3 region has 11 residues. The V gene's germline CDR1 is LGHNT and CDR2 FRNRAP.